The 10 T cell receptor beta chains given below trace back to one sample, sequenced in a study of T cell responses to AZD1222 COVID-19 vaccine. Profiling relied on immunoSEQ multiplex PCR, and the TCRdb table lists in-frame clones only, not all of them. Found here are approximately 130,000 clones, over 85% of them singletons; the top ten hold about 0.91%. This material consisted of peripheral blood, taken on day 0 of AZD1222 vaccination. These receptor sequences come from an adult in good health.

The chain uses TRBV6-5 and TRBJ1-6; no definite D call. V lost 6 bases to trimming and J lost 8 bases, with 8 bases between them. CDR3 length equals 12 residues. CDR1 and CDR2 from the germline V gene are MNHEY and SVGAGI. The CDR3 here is CASSPPDSPLHF. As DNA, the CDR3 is TGTGCCAGCAGCCCACCGGATTCACCCCTCCACTTT.

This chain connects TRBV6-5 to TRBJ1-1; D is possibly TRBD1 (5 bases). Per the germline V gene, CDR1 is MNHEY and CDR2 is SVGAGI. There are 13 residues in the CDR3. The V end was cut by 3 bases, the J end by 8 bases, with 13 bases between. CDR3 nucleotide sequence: TGTGCCAGCAGTTATGCAGGGATGTTAGAAGCTTTCTTT. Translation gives CASSYAGMLEAFF.

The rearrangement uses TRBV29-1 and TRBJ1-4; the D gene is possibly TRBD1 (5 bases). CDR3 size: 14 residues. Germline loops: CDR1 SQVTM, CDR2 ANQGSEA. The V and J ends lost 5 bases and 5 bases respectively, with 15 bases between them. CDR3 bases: TGCAGCGTTACCAGCGGGACGGCGAATGAAAAACTGTTTTTT. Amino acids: CSVTSGTANEKLFF.

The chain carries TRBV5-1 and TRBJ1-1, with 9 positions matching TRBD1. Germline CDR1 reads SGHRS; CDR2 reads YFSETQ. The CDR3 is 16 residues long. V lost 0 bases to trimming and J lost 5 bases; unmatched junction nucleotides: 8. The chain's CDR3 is CASSLARDRAATEAFF. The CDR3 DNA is TGCGCCAGCAGCTTGGCCCGGGACAGGGCGGCGACTGAAGCTTTCTTT.

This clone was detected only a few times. The CDR3 DNA reads as TGTGCCAGTATAAGCTCTGGAAACACCATATATTTT. It specifies CASISSGNTIYF. The genes are TRBV25-1 and TRBJ1-3; D unclear. The V and J ends lost 9 bases and 0 bases respectively, with 6 bases between them. The CDR3 runs to 12 residues. CDR1 is MGHDK, CDR2 SYGVNS, per germline.

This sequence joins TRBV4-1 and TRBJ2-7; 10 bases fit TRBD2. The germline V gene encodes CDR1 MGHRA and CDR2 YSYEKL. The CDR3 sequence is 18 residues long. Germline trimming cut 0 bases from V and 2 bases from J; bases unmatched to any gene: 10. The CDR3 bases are TGCGCCAGCAGCCAAGATCCCGTGACTAGCGGGCTCACCTACGAGCAGTACTTC. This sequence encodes CASSQDPVTSGLTYEQYF.

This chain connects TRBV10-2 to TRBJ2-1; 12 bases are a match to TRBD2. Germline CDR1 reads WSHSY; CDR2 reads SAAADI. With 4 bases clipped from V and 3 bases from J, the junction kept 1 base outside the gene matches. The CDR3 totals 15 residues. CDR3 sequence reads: CASSVTSGGYNEQFF. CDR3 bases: TGCGCCAGCAGTGTGACTAGCGGGGGCTACAATGAGCAGTTCTTC.

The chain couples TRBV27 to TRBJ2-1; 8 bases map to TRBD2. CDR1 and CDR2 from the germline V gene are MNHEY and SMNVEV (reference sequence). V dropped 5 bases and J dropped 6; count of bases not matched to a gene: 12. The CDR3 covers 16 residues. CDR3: CASSLPRGGGFNEQFF. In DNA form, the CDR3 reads TGTGCCAGCAGTCTCCCTCGTGGCGGGGGGTTCAATGAGCAGTTCTTC.

CDR3 nucleotide sequence: TGCGCCAGCAGACGGGGACAGGGTGATGAAAAACTGTTTTTT. Its translation is CASRRGQGDEKLFF. This sequence joins TRBV5-1 and TRBJ1-4; 9 bases are a match to TRBD1. The V segment lost 5 bases and the J segment 6 bases; nucleotides outside the gene matches: 5. The CDR3 covers 14 residues. Germline V gene data show CDR1 as SGHRS and CDR2 as YFSETQ.

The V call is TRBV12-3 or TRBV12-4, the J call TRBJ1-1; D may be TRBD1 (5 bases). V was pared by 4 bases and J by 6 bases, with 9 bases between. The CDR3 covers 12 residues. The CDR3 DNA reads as TGTGCCAGCAGTTCGGGGGGGGCTGAAGCTTTCTTT. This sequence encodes CASSSGGAEAFF.